The next 11 T cell receptor beta chains were all read from a single sample in a study of shared clonotypes between healthy human individuals. Profiling relied on immunoSEQ multiplex PCR, and the TCRdb table lists in-frame clones only, not all of them. Of about 2 million clones listed, roughly 95% are singletons. Sequencing was carried out using naive CD4+ T cells sorted from blood. Subset denoted: CD45RA+ positively selected. All receptors derive from a man aged 18-30 years in good health.

The sample holds a few counts of this clone. This chain joins TRBV25-1 and TRBJ2-1, with 12 bases lining up with TRBD2. The CDR3 loop spans 13 amino acids. CDR1 MGHDK and CDR2 SYGVNS come from the germline V gene. The ends lost 7 bases at V and 9 bases at J; junction bases unmatched: 4. The CDR3 is CASTLAGGGEQFF. The CDR3 DNA reads as TGTGCCAGCACTCTAGCGGGAGGGGGTGAGCAGTTCTTC.

The chain uses TRBV2 and TRBJ1-6; D remains unclear. This CDR3 has 11 residues. The germline gives CDR1 SNHLY, CDR2 FYNNEI. Trimming shortened V by 6 bases and J by 8 bases, and 5 bases separated the two germline ends. CDR3: CASSQDSPLHF. Written as DNA, the CDR3 is TGTGCCAGCAGCCAGGATTCACCCCTCCACTTT.

This clone was counted a single time. The V and J genes are TRBV30 and TRBJ2-2; the match to TRBD1 covers 7 bases. Germline CDR1 reads GTSNPN; CDR2 reads SVGIG (reference sequence). Trimming cost V 5 bases and J 1 base; bases outside gene matches: 7. The length of the CDR3 is 15 residues. The CDR3 DNA follows: TGTGCCTGGGACCCGACAGGGATGAACACCGGGGAGCTGTTTTTT. The encoded protein is CAWDPTGMNTGELFF.

V and J are TRBV6-7 and TRBJ2-7; 9 positions match TRBD1. TRBV6-7 is known as an ORF, though its function is uncertain. After removal of 6 bases from V and 0 bases from J, the junction contained 9 bases not matched to a gene. This CDR3 is built from 16 residues. Here the CDR3 DNA reads TGTGCCAGCAGCTATATCAGGGGACAGGGCTCCTACGAGCAGTACTTC. This gives the protein CASSYIRGQGSYEQYF.

The chain combines TRBV10-2 with TRBJ1-1; tentatively, D is TRBD1 (5 bases). This CDR3 contains 15 residues. V was cut by 2 bases and J by 0 bases, with 10 bases left in between. The germline V gene has CDR1 WSHSY and CDR2 SAAADI. The CDR3 DNA sequence: TGCGCCAGCAGTGAGGAGTGGGACCTGAACACTGAAGCTTTCTTT. It is translated as CASSEEWDLNTEAFF.

In this sample, this clone turned up once. The rearrangement joins TRBV5-1 to TRBJ1-2; 8 bases align to TRBD1. Germline V gene lookup returns CDR1 SGHRS and CDR2 YFSETQ. This CDR3 comprises 15 residues. V shed 4 bases and J 0 bases; nucleotides not matched to a gene: 5. DNA of the CDR3: TGCGCCAGCAGCATACCGACAGGGGCTAACTATGGCTACACCTTC. Translating gives CASSIPTGANYGYTF.

V gene TRBV11-2 combines with J gene TRBJ2-5; no clear D gene. Trimming pared 5 bases from V and 4 bases from J, leaving 8 bases between. CDR3 length: 12 residues. Germline V gene data show CDR1 as SGHAT and CDR2 as FQNNGV. Written as DNA, the CDR3 is TGTGCCAGCAGCACCCACATAGAGACCCAGTACTTC. Translated: CASSTHIETQYF.

The J gene is TRBJ1-1, the V gene TRBV18; 7 positions agree with TRBD1. CDR3 length equals 15 residues. Germline CDR1 is KGHSH and CDR2 is LQKENI. Trimming cost V 5 bases and J 1 base; bases outside gene matches: 7. In DNA form, the CDR3 reads TGTGCCAGCTCATATACCGGGACAGCGAACACTGAAGCTTTCTTT. This gives the protein CASSYTGTANTEAFF.

The chain recombines TRBV10-3 with TRBJ2-2, with D tentatively TRBD1 (6 bases). CDR3 length: 13 residues. V was pared by 7 bases and J by 5 bases, with 11 bases between. Germline CDR1 is ENHRY and CDR2 is SYGVKD. This chain's CDR3 is CAINPQGTGELFF. The CDR3 coding sequence is TGTGCCATCAATCCACAGGGAACCGGGGAGCTGTTTTTT.

The chain links TRBV25-1 to TRBJ2-1, with 11 nucleotides matching TRBD2. CDR1 MGHDK and CDR2 SYGVNS come from the germline V gene. The V segment lost 4 bases and the J segment 9 bases; nucleotides outside the gene matches: 8. The CDR3 contains 15 residues. CDR3 DNA: TGTGCCAGCAGTGTAGCGGGAGGGCCGGAGCGTGAGCAGTTCTTC. This translates into CASSVAGGPEREQFF.

The chain employs TRBV7-9 and TRBJ1-5; D remains ambiguous. Trimming removed 5 bases from V and 7 bases from J, with 21 bases in between. This CDR3 has 16 amino acids. CDR1 is SEHNR and CDR2 is FQNEAQ in the germline V gene (reference sequence). Here the CDR3 reads CASSRSTGARSQPQHF. CDR3 nucleotides: TGTGCCAGCAGCCGATCCACGGGAGCAAGGAGCCAGCCCCAGCATTTT.